These 22 T cell receptor beta chains were all obtained from the same sample, sequenced in a study of response to subunit inactivated influenza vaccine (dated by TCRdb to 2017 to 2018). The time point label, as the study defines it: 45 days after influenza vaccine administration. Receptors were amplified or captured by RT-PCR. Data came from an Illumina HiSeq 2500. TCRdb's own reprocessing of the public reads used fastp at Q25 and MiXCR and kept productive beta chains. Duplicate CDR3 protein sequences are folded into a single record with the most common DNA and genes. Present in this sample are some 160,000 distinct CDR3 sequences, roughly a tenth of which were seen just once. Of the sample, around an eighth is held by the ten largest clones. The sample in question was non-naive T cells sorted from PBMCs, obtained 40 to 50 days after vaccination. Explained via the paper, the cell subset or site label denotes: memory T cell fraction. Receptors were obtained from a man aged 50 to 59 who received an inactivated influenza vaccine. Donor details come from another sample of the same person, matched by shared clones.

This clonotype was counted a few times. The chain recombines TRBV11-2 with TRBJ2-7; the match to TRBD1 covers 9 bases. CDR3 length: 15 amino acids. Trimming cost V 1 base and J 5 bases; bases outside gene matches: 6. Per germline, CDR1 SGHAT and CDR2 FQNNGV. The CDR3: CASSLGTGVLHEQYF. In nucleotides, the CDR3 is TGTGCCAGCAGCTTAGGGACAGGGGTATTACACGAGCAGTACTTC.

This clonotype was picked up many times. The chain employs TRBV20-1 and TRBJ1-5; a possible D gene is TRBD1 (5 bases). The V gene lost 0 bases and the J gene lost 9 bases, with 12 bases spanning the gap. The CDR3 is 13 amino acids. Germline CDR1 is DFQATT and CDR2 is SNEGSKA (reference sequence). CDR3 in DNA: TGCAGTGCTAGAGATCAGTCGGGGGGGCCCCAGCATTTT. This encodes CSARDQSGGPQHF.

This clonotype was seen many times. The V and J genes are TRBV20-1 and TRBJ1-6; a weak D match, TRBD1 (6 bases). Germline assignment: CDR1 DFQATT and CDR2 SNEGSKA (reference sequence). The CDR3 length is 17 residues. Between the trimmed V and J ends, which lost 1 base and 5 bases, there was a span of 18 bases. The CDR3 loop reads CSARGLGGGLNNSPLHF. The CDR3 nucleotides are TGCAGTGCTAGAGGGCTTGGGGGCGGACTGAATAATTCACCCCTCCACTTT.

V is TRBV28 and J is TRBJ2-1; maybe TRBD2 (7 bases). Germline V gives CDR1 MDHEN, CDR2 SYDVKM. The CDR3 length is 16 residues. V dropped 3 bases and J dropped 10 bases, with 22 bases sitting between them. Here the CDR3 reads CASSLAGGPSVLEQFF. The CDR3 DNA sequence: TGTGCCAGCAGTTTGGCCGGGGGGCCGTCGGTGTTAGAGCAGTTCTTC.

This clonotype occurred many times. The CDR3 DNA sequence: TGTGCCAGCACCCGAGGGGACGATTCCTACGAGCAGTACTTC. It yields the protein CASTRGDDSYEQYF. This rearrangement joins TRBV12-3 or TRBV12-4 to TRBJ2-7; TRBD1 or TRBD2 may be the D gene (5 bases each). The CDR3 consists of 14 residues. V gave up 7 bases and J gave up 1 base, with 14 bases separating them.

This clonotype has at least ten counts. This chain links TRBV6-2 or TRBV6-3 with TRBJ2-4, with TRBD2 matching over 9 bases. The CDR3 is 15 residues long. The ends lost 6 bases at V and 6 bases at J; junction bases unmatched: 9. The germline CDR1 and CDR2 sequences are MNHEY and SVGEGT. The CDR3, as DNA: TGTGCCAGCAGCTATACCGGGACTAGCCTAAACATTCAGTACTTC. Amino acid sequence: CASSYTGTSLNIQYF.

The chain combines TRBV20-1 with TRBJ2-2; 11 nucleotides align to TRBD2. CDR1 DFQATT and CDR2 SNEGSKA come from the germline V gene (reference sequence). V lost 2 bases, J lost 5 bases, and 4 bases stayed unmatched. The CDR3 is 15 residues long. In DNA, the CDR3 is TGCAGTGCTAGACTAGCGGGGGGCAGAACCGGGGAGCTGTTTTTT. Protein sequence: CSARLAGGRTGELFF.

About this clonotype itself: This may be a read error, as it is one base from a much larger clone. The genes are TRBV20-1 and TRBJ2-1, with D possibly being TRBD1 (6 bases). Trimming pared 4 bases from V and 8 bases from J, leaving 15 bases between. CDR3 size: 13 residues. The germline CDR1 and CDR2 sequences are DFQATT and SNEGSKA (reference sequence). CDR3: CSAKRRDTHEQFF. CDR3 nucleotides: TGCAGTGCTAAACGCCGGGACACCCATGAGCAGTTCTTC.

The V and J genes are TRBV5-6 and TRBJ1-1, with a weak D call TRBD1 (5 bases). With 2 bases removed from V and 1 base from J, the gap between germline ends came to 12 bases. The CDR3 spans 15 residues. The V gene's germline CDR1 is SGHDT and CDR2 YYEEEE. The CDR3 bases are TGTGCCAGCAGCTTAGGTGGGGCGAGGAACACTGAAGCTTTCTTT. It specifies CASSLGGARNTEAFF.

This clonotype was picked up many times. V and J are TRBV7-9 and TRBJ1-2, with TRBD1 matching over 7 bases. The CDR3 spans 15 residues. The germline CDR1 and CDR2 sequences are SEHNR and FQNEAQ (reference sequence). Trimming cost V 0 bases and J 3 bases; bases outside gene matches: 4. The CDR3, as DNA: TGTGCCAGCAGCTTAGCAGGGGGCGGCCACTATGGCTACACCTTC. Translating gives CASSLAGGGHYGYTF. The variable domain in full, completed from reference TRBV7-9 and TRBJ1-2, reads DTGVSQNPRHKITKRGQNVTFRCDPISEHNRLYWYRQTLGQGPEFLTYFQNEAQLEKSRLLSDRFSAERPKGSFSTLEIQRTEQGDSAMYLCASSLAGGGHYGYTFGSGTRLTVV.

The sample holds many counts of this clonotype. This sequence joins TRBV5-1 and TRBJ1-6, with a weak D call TRBD1 (5 bases). The CDR3 is made up of 17 amino acids. Trimming took off 3 bases at V and 0 bases at J, with 13 bases between the two ends. Germline lookup yields CDR1 SGHRS and CDR2 YFSETQ. CDR3 bases: TGCGCCAGCAGCTCGGGACTGCTAGACTCCTATAATTCACCCCTCCACTTT. It yields the protein CASSSGLLDSYNSPLHF. Complete variable domain (other parts from reference TRBV5-1 and TRBJ1-6): KAGVTQTPRYLIKTRGQQVTLSCSPISGHRSVSWYQQTPGQGLQFLFEYFSETQRNKGNFPGRFSGRQFSNSRSEMNVSTLELGDSALYLCASSSGLLDSYNSPLHFGNGTRLTVT.

This clonotype was observed many times. The CDR3 sequence: CASSQVSGIQETQYF. CDR3 nucleotides: TGCGCCAGCAGCCAAGTTTCAGGTATACAAGAGACCCAGTACTTC. The chain joins TRBV4-3 to TRBJ2-5; D not certain. Germline loops: CDR1 LGHNA, CDR2 YSLEER. The CDR3 runs to 15 residues. The V end lost 1 base, the J end lost 2 bases, and 11 bases lay between the germline ends.

The rearrangement joins TRBV2 to TRBJ2-7, with 15 bases lining up with TRBD2. There are 14 residues in the CDR3. Unmatched junction bases numbered 7, after V lost 7 bases and J lost 9 bases. Germline V gene lookup returns CDR1 SNHLY and CDR2 FYNNEI. CDR3 sequence reads: CASNPRTSGGGQYF. DNA of the CDR3: TGTGCCAGCAACCCTAGGACTAGCGGGGGGGGGCAGTACTTC.

Only a few counts were recorded for this clonotype. This chain uses TRBV7-2 with TRBJ2-3; TRBD2 aligns across 8 bases. Germline V CDR1 and CDR2: SGHTA, FQGNSA. J gave up 4 bases and V 5 bases, and 8 bases lay outside the gene matches. The CDR3 has 15 amino acids. The DNA of the CDR3 is TGTGCCAGCAGCCTAAACGGGGGGGCGTCAGATACGCAGTATTTT. This gives the protein CASSLNGGASDTQYF.

The chain combines TRBV3-1 with TRBJ2-1; maybe TRBD2 (5 bases). The CDR3 runs 13 residues. Germline CDR1 LGHDT, CDR2 YNNKEL (reference sequence). Deletions cut 5 bases from V and 9 bases from J, with 14 bases between. CDR3 residues: CASSRNNRGEQFF. CDR3 in DNA: TGTGCCAGCAGCAGGAACAATCGGGGTGAGCAGTTCTTC.

This clonotype was seen at least ten times. The gene calls are TRBV5-1 and TRBJ2-7, with 9 nucleotides matching TRBD2. CDR3 length: 15 residues. Trimming at V came to 2 bases and at J to 0 bases, leaving 3 bases not matched to a gene. Germline lookup yields CDR1 SGHRS and CDR2 YFSETQ. The CDR3 loop is CASSFSGGTSYEQYF. In DNA, the CDR3 is TGCGCCAGCAGCTTCAGCGGGGGGACCTCCTACGAGCAGTACTTC.

This clonotype was counted ten times or more. V usage is TRBV12-3 or TRBV12-4 and J usage is TRBJ2-4; D gene uncertain. The V end was cut by 6 bases, the J end by 6 bases, with 15 bases between. The CDR3 is 14 residues long. The DNA for the CDR3 is TGTGCCAGCAGACTCGGTGGGTCTGGAAACATTCAGTACTTC. This sequence encodes CASRLGGSGNIQYF.

The rearrangement links TRBV6-1 to TRBJ1-4, with TRBD1 matching 9 bases. CDR3 length: 16 residues. Germline V gives CDR1 MNHNS, CDR2 SASEGT. J was trimmed by 13 bases and V by 2 bases; bases with no gene match: 14. The CDR3: CASSEFSGTGSLRLFF. The CDR3 bases are TGTGCCAGCAGTGAATTTTCCGGGACAGGGAGTCTTAGACTGTTTTTT.

V usage is TRBV20-1 and J usage is TRBJ1-1; D gene uncertain. V lost 6 bases to trimming and J lost 0 bases, with 11 bases between them. In germline, CDR1 is DFQATT, CDR2 SNEGSKA (reference sequence). This CDR3 has 13 amino acids. This chain's CDR3 is CSAEASLNTEAFF. The CDR3 DNA sequence: TGCAGTGCCGAGGCCAGTTTGAACACTGAAGCTTTCTTT.

The chain carries TRBV11-2 and TRBJ1-1, with a possible D match to TRBD1 (5 bases). CDR1 is SGHAT and CDR2 is FQNNGV in the germline V gene. V dropped 8 bases and J dropped 5 bases, with 12 bases sitting between them. This CDR3 is 12 amino acids long. CDR3 nucleotide sequence: TGTGCCAGCGGCCAGGGATGGACTGAAGCTTTCTTT. This translates into CASGQGWTEAFF.

The rearrangement uses TRBV12-3 or TRBV12-4 and TRBJ2-3; maybe TRBD1 (5 bases). V lost 3 bases and J lost 4, with 32 bases in between. The CDR3 runs to 21 residues. The DNA for the CDR3 is TGTGCCAGCAGTTTCTTTTTGGTGTGGGAAACCCCCTCCGAAGGGGCAGATACGCAGTATTTT. Its protein product is CASSFFLVWETPSEGADTQYF.

The rearrangement joins TRBV20-1 to TRBJ2-1; 8 bases align to TRBD2. The V gene's germline CDR1 is DFQATT and CDR2 SNEGSKA (reference sequence). CDR3 length equals 18 residues. V gave up 0 bases and J gave up 0 bases; unmatched junction bases: 10. The CDR3 DNA reads TGCAGTGCTAGAGATCCCCCAACTAGCGGCAGCTCCTACAATGAGCAGTTCTTC. It specifies CSARDPPTSGSSYNEQFF.